One and the same sample provided the 5 T cell receptor beta chains below, sequenced in a study of Tregs in tolerant kidney transplant recipients (dated by TCRdb to between 2017 and 2020). Library preparation employed the immunoSEQ multiplex PCR assay. Here the immuneACCESS table is served through TCRdb, limited to in-frame sequences with V and J called. Missing clones are a known gap in these copies; in checked studies unresolved V genes cover under half, and the rest lacks a known reason. The sample table records about 78,000 clones; around 93% of these occur just once. The top ten clonotypes cover approximately 0.35% of the sample. The time point label, read with the paper, signifies: blood sample drawn before combined kidney and bone marrow transplant. The sequenced sample was Tregs from blood, obtained before the transplant. These receptors were collected from a human donor who received a combined kidney and bone marrow transplant.

The J gene is TRBJ2-1, the V gene TRBV7-8; 14 nucleotides line up with TRBD2. Trimming removed 6 bases from V and 7 bases from J; junction bases left unmatched: 5. The CDR3 is 15 amino acids. CDR1 and CDR2 (germline): SGHVS, FQNEAQ. The CDR3 DNA sequence: TGTGCCAGCAGTCTGGGACTAGCGGGAGTTAATGAGCAGTTCTTC. It codes for CASSLGLAGVNEQFF. Together with reference TRBV7-8 and TRBJ2-1, the CDR3 gives the full variable domain: GAGVSQSPRYKVAKRGQDVALRCDPISGHVSLFWYQQALGQGPEFLTYFQNEAQLDKSGLPSDRFFAERPEGSVSTLKIQRTQQEDSAVYLCASSLGLAGVNEQFFGPGTRLTVL.

The chain joins TRBV2 to TRBJ2-3; perhaps D is TRBD1 or TRBD2 (5 bases each). Germline V gives CDR1 SNHLY, CDR2 FYNNEI. This CDR3 spans 13 amino acids. Trimming shortened V by 6 bases and J by 0 bases, and 7 bases separated the two germline ends. As DNA, the CDR3 is TGTGCCAGCAGGGGGGAAAGCACAGATACGCAGTATTTT. Translation gives CASRGESTDTQYF.

This chain uses TRBV5-8 with TRBJ1-5; a possible D gene is TRBD1 (5 bases). Trimming shortened V by 0 bases and J by 3 bases, and 13 bases separated the two germline ends. Germline loops: CDR1 SGHTS, CDR2 YDEGEE. The CDR3 sequence is 16 residues long. The CDR3 DNA reads TGTGCCAGCAGCTTGGTGGTCGGGGGGACCAATCAGCCCCAGCATTTT. Residues: CASSLVVGGTNQPQHF.

This sequence joins TRBV7-2 and TRBJ1-1, with D tentatively TRBD1 (5 bases). Looked up from germline, CDR1 is SGHTA and CDR2 is FQGNSA. This CDR3 contains 15 residues. The V end lost 4 bases, the J end lost 1 base, and 13 bases lay between the germline ends. The DNA for the CDR3 is TGTGCCAGCAGCTCGCCCGATAGGGGGAACACTGAAGCTTTCTTT. It specifies CASSSPDRGNTEAFF.

Comment on this clone: The limits of the CDR3 on the DNA are not certain, so only TCRdb's listed CDR3 is given. The chain uses TRBV7-6 and TRBJ2-5. The CDR3 has 22 residues if both end residues are counted. Germline CDR1 reads SGHVS; CDR2 reads FNYEAQ. CDR3 in amino acids: CASSSRPTRDQETQYFGRTQYF.